Presented here are 16 T cell receptor beta chains from one specimen sequenced in a study of T-cell reconstitution after alpha-beta-depleted transplantation in children. This sample's TCRbeta library carried unique molecular identifier barcodes. MiXCR, run by TCRdb on the PCR reads, gives a single entry per CDR3 protein. The data show about 500,000 distinct CDR3 sequences, roughly 33% seen once. Material: PBMCs from the stem cell graft donor, obtained from the stem cell graft. These receptors were collected from a human donor who donated a stem cell graft to a child with aplastic anemia.

This clonotype has a handful of counts. The rearrangement joins TRBV12-3 or TRBV12-4 to TRBJ1-4; D remains unclear. There are 15 residues in the CDR3. V was shortened by 7 bases and J by 7 bases, with 19 bases between the two germline ends. CDR3: CASTTTPRDAEKLFF. In DNA form, the CDR3 reads TGTGCCAGCACCACGACCCCCCGCGATGCTGAAAAACTGTTTTTT.

The chain employs TRBV20-1 and TRBJ2-5, with 8 bases fitting TRBD1. In germline, CDR1 is DFQATT, CDR2 SNEGSKA (reference sequence). Unmatched junction bases numbered 4, after V lost 4 bases and J lost 6 bases. This CDR3 is built from 12 residues. CDR3 in DNA: TGCAGTGCTAATGACAGGGGACAGACCCAGTACTTC. Translating it yields CSANDRGQTQYF.

The chain recombines TRBV7-9 with TRBJ1-3, with TRBD1 as a possible D gene (5 bases). V lost 6 bases to trimming and J lost 0 bases, with 12 bases between them. The CDR3 sequence is 15 residues long. Germline CDR1 and CDR2: SEHNR and FQNEAQ (reference sequence). The CDR3 protein is CASRAGTGSGNTIYF. Written as DNA, the CDR3 is TGTGCCAGCAGGGCCGGGACCGGCTCTGGAAACACCATATATTTT.

This clonotype showed up just a few times. The chain has TRBV7-2 and TRBJ2-3; 9 bases are a match to TRBD1. CDR1 is SGHTA, CDR2 FQGNSA, per germline. With 5 bases clipped from V and 0 bases from J, the junction kept 3 bases outside the gene matches. The CDR3 consists of 15 residues. CDR3 residues: CASSEGQGSTDTQYF. The DNA of the CDR3 is TGTGCCAGCAGCGAAGGACAGGGGAGCACAGATACGCAGTATTTT.

The genes are TRBV5-6 and TRBJ2-7; D is undetermined. This CDR3 comprises 13 residues. V dropped 4 bases and J dropped 5 bases, with 13 bases sitting between them. Germline V gives CDR1 SGHDT, CDR2 YYEEEE. In nucleotides, the CDR3 is TGTGCCAGCAGCCGAGGAGTAGAAGACGAGCAGTACGTC. Protein sequence: CASSRGVEDEQYV.

In its sample, this clonotype was seen a few times. The V call is TRBV7-2, the J call TRBJ2-3, with D possibly being TRBD2 (6 bases). The germline CDR1 and CDR2 sequences are SGHTA and FQGNSA. CDR3 length: 17 residues. Trimming shortened V by 1 base and J by 5 bases, and 19 bases separated the two germline ends. CDR3 bases: TGTGCCAGCAGCTTAGTGGTACCTAGCGTGGCACAAGATACGCAGTATTTT. Translating gives CASSLVVPSVAQDTQYF.

This clonotype was counted a few times. The genes are TRBV11-2 and TRBJ2-1; D uncertain. With 4 bases removed from V and 4 bases from J, the gap between germline ends came to 8 bases. CDR3 size: 13 residues. CDR1 is SGHAT and CDR2 is FQNNGV in the germline V gene. The CDR3 nucleotides are TGTGCCAGCAGCTATGTAAGTTACAATGAGCAGTTCTTC. Amino acids: CASSYVSYNEQFF.

This clonotype was recorded a few times. This chain links TRBV29-1 with TRBJ2-1; either TRBD1 or TRBD2 may supply D (5 bases each). From germline, CDR1 is SQVTM and CDR2 ANQGSEA. The length of the CDR3 is 14 residues. V was clipped by 0 bases and J by 8 bases, with 14 bases between them. As DNA, the CDR3 is TGCAGCGTTGAAGATCTGGGGGATCGGGATGAGCAGTTCTTC. Translated: CSVEDLGDRDEQFF.

The rearrangement joins TRBV3-1 to TRBJ1-1, with D unresolved. The length of the CDR3 is 13 residues. Germline-derived CDR1 and CDR2 are LGHDT and YNNKEL (reference sequence). Trimming removed 7 bases at V and 2 bases at J, with 11 bases between. The CDR3 region is CASTDTANTEAFF. For the CDR3, the DNA is TGTGCCAGCACCGATACAGCCAACACTGAAGCTTTCTTT.

This chain links TRBV25-1 with TRBJ2-2; 13 bases map to TRBD2. The V segment lost 3 bases and the J segment 3 bases; nucleotides outside the gene matches: 13. CDR3 length: 20 residues. Per germline, CDR1 MGHDK and CDR2 SYGVNS. This CDR3 reads CASSDPRTSGGAVDTGELFF. CDR3 coding DNA: TGTGCCAGCAGTGACCCCCGAACTAGCGGGGGGGCCGTTGACACCGGGGAGCTGTTTTTT.

The genes are TRBV7-2 and TRBJ2-3; 11 nucleotides line up with TRBD2. Per the germline V gene, CDR1 is SGHTA and CDR2 is FQGNSA. CDR3 size: 15 residues. V shed 7 bases and J 3 bases; nucleotides not matched to a gene: 6. The CDR3 region is CASTMTSGVTDTQYF. DNA for the CDR3: TGTGCCAGCACCATGACTAGCGGGGTTACAGATACGCAGTATTTT. The entire variable domain, with the rest obtained from reference TRBV7-2 and TRBJ2-3, is as follows: GAGVSQSPSNKVTEKGKDVELRCDPISGHTALYWYRQSLGQGLEFLIYFQGNSAPDKSGLPSDRFSAERTGGSVSTLTIQRTQQEDSAVYLCASTMTSGVTDTQYFGPGTRLTVL.

The chain uses TRBV29-1 and TRBJ1-2, with D unclear. The CDR3 extends over 14 amino acids. Germline values: CDR1 SQVTM, CDR2 ANQGSEA. Trimming left V 1 base short and J 4 bases short, with 13 bases between. CDR3 DNA sequence: TGCAGCGTTGAAGTTATGGGCCAGTCCTATGGCTACACCTTC. It encodes CSVEVMGQSYGYTF.

This clonotype was seen a handful of times. This chain links TRBV7-2 with TRBJ1-2; TRBD1 matches 7 bases. Per germline, CDR1 SGHTA and CDR2 FQGNSA. Trimming at V came to 1 base and at J to 2 bases, leaving 4 bases not matched to a gene. This CDR3 is 15 amino acids long. CDR3 DNA: TGTGCCAGCAGCTTAGGTTGGACAGGCAACTATGGCTACACCTTC. It is translated as CASSLGWTGNYGYTF.

The genes are TRBV29-1 and TRBJ1-5; D is undetermined. V dropped 6 bases and J dropped 4 bases, with 10 bases sitting between them. The CDR3 runs to 12 residues. Per germline, CDR1 SQVTM and CDR2 ANQGSEA. The CDR3: CSVAEMNQPQHF. CDR3 DNA sequence: TGCAGCGTGGCTGAAATGAATCAGCCCCAGCATTTT.

The rearrangement uses TRBV5-4 and TRBJ1-6; D uncertain. The CDR3 covers 16 residues. In germline, CDR1 is SGHNT, CDR2 YYREEE (reference sequence). The V gene lost 0 bases and the J gene lost 5 bases, with 12 bases spanning the gap. The CDR3 sequence: CASSLGPPGDNSPLHF. The CDR3 nucleotides read TGTGCCAGCAGCTTGGGGCCGCCTGGGGATAATTCACCCCTCCACTTT.

The rearrangement uses TRBV7-2 and TRBJ2-6; D may be TRBD1 (5 bases). The CDR3 contains 16 residues. From germline, CDR1 is SGHTA and CDR2 FQGNSA. V lost 1 base, J lost 2 bases, and 9 bases lay in between. CDR3 loop: CASSLVAGPGANVLTF. The CDR3 bases are TGTGCCAGCAGCTTAGTAGCAGGGCCTGGGGCCAACGTCCTGACTTTC.